These 20 T cell receptor beta chains originate from one sample sequenced in a study of blood T cell repertoires in COVID-19. This table comes from immunoSEQ multiplex PCR, and its TCRdb copy is limited to in-frame clones, with some not included. The sample holds 300,000 to 400,000 clones, under 90% seen once. Sequences were obtained from PBMCs or T cells enriched from blood (not recorded which). These receptors all come from a man aged 55 to 70 who had recovered from COVID-19.

The V gene is TRBV24-1, the J gene TRBJ1-2; 9 nucleotides match TRBD1. This CDR3 region has 16 residues. With V trimmed by 4 bases and J by 3 bases, 8 bases remained unmatched. In germline, CDR1 is KGHDR, CDR2 SFDVKD. Here the CDR3 DNA reads TGTGCCACCAGTGACCCTGGGCGACAGGGGGACTATGGCTACACCTTC. Encoded protein: CATSDPGRQGDYGYTF.

The chain employs TRBV3-1 (or the pseudogene TRBV3-2) and TRBJ2-3; 12 bases match TRBD2. Germline assignment: CDR1 LGHDT and CDR2 YNNKEL (reference sequence). The CDR3 has 15 residues. V lost 4 bases, J lost 5 bases, and 4 bases stayed unmatched. CDR3 DNA sequence: TGTGCCAGCAGCCGCCCTAGCGGGAGGGAAGATACGCAGTATTTT. Its protein is CASSRPSGREDTQYF.

This clone occurred a few times. The chain joins TRBV6-5 to TRBJ2-7; no definite D call. The CDR3 spans 14 residues. V lost 0 bases, J lost 3 bases, and 9 bases lay in between. Per germline, CDR1 MNHEY and CDR2 SVGAGI. Here the CDR3 reads CASSYSGGRYEQYF. CDR3 DNA: TGTGCCAGCAGTTACTCCGGTGGGCGCTACGAGCAGTACTTC.

The chain has TRBV2 and TRBJ1-5; D uncertain. V was clipped by 4 bases and J by 3 bases, with 7 bases between them. Looked up from germline, CDR1 is SNHLY and CDR2 is FYNNEI. The CDR3 covers 13 residues. CDR3 coding DNA: TGTGCCAGCAGTGTCGGTACCAATCAGCCCCAGCATTTT. This gives the protein CASSVGTNQPQHF.

This chain connects TRBV7-9 to TRBJ1-1; 9 bases line up with TRBD1. The length of the CDR3 is 15 residues. J gave up 1 base and V 5 bases, and 5 bases lay outside the gene matches. From germline, CDR1 is SEHNR and CDR2 FQNEAQ (reference sequence). Written as DNA, the CDR3 is TGTGCCAGCAGCCAGGGACAGGGTACGAACACTGAAGCTTTCTTT. Amino acid sequence: CASSQGQGTNTEAFF. Looking up the rest from reference TRBV7-9 and TRBJ1-1 gives the full variable domain: DTGVSQNPRHKITKRGQNVTFRCDPISEHNRLYWYRQTLGQGPEFLTYFQNEAQLEKSRLLSDRFSAERPKGSFSTLEIQRTEQGDSAMYLCASSQGQGTNTEAFFGQGTRLTVV.

V usage is TRBV5-4 and J usage is TRBJ2-3; 12 bases line up with TRBD2. Looked up from germline, CDR1 is SGHNT and CDR2 is YYREEE (reference sequence). After removal of 4 bases from V and 3 bases from J, the junction contained 3 bases not matched to a gene. The CDR3 extends over 15 amino acids. The CDR3 DNA sequence: TGTGCCAGCAGCACCGGACTAGCGGGAACAGATACGCAGTATTTT. Its protein is CASSTGLAGTDTQYF.

The CDR3 DNA follows: TGTGCCAGCAGCCAAGCTTGGACAGGGGCTCGTCGAAAAGCGTCCTATAATTCACCCCTCCACTTT. This sequence encodes CASSQAWTGARRKASYNSPLHF. The rearrangement links TRBV3-1 (or the pseudogene TRBV3-2) to TRBJ1-6; 9 nucleotides line up with TRBD1. The CDR3 is made up of 22 amino acids. V shed 1 base and J 1 base; nucleotides not matched to a gene: 17. The germline V gene encodes CDR1 LGHDT and CDR2 YNNKEL (reference sequence).

V usage is TRBV5-1 and J usage is TRBJ2-1; TRBD2 matches at 8 bases. Germline CDR1 SGHRS, CDR2 YFSETQ. The J segment lost 9 bases and the V segment lost 2 bases, leaving 7 bases of the junction unmatched. CDR3 size: 14 residues. DNA for the CDR3: TGCGCCAGCAGCTTTGTTAGCGGGAATGGTGAGCAGTTCTTC. It encodes CASSFVSGNGEQFF.

This clone has a single count. The chain links TRBV6-1 to TRBJ2-5, with D maybe TRBD1 (6 bases). CDR1 and CDR2 (germline): MNHNS, SASEGT. V lost 5 bases to trimming and J lost 1 base, with 14 bases between them. CDR3 length: 15 residues. The CDR3 DNA reads as TGTGCCAGCAGTTTCATCACAGGGAGCCAAGAGACCCAGTACTTC. Translating gives CASSFITGSQETQYF.

V and J are TRBV29-1 and TRBJ2-3, with D possibly matching TRBD2 (5 bases). V was cut by 8 bases and J by 5 bases, with 11 bases left in between. Germline CDR1 reads SQVTM; CDR2 reads ANQGSEA. The CDR3 consists of 11 residues. The CDR3 spells CSSGLGDTQYF. CDR3 sequence (DNA): TGCAGCTCTGGACTGGGAGATACGCAGTATTTT.

This chain uses TRBV2 with TRBJ1-5; a possible D gene is TRBD1 (6 bases). The CDR3 extends over 14 amino acids. Trimming pared 11 bases from V and 6 bases from J, leaving 20 bases between. Germline CDR1 reads SNHLY; CDR2 reads FYNNEI. CDR3 nucleotides: TGTGCCCAAAGCAAGGCGGGGGACACTCAGCCCCAGCATTTT. Protein sequence: CAQSKAGDTQPQHF.

The genes are TRBV27 and TRBJ2-7, with 7 bases fitting TRBD1. J gave up 1 base and V 6 bases, and 3 bases lay outside the gene matches. Per the germline V gene, CDR1 is MNHEY and CDR2 is SMNVEV (reference sequence). This CDR3 spans 13 amino acids. The CDR3 bases are TGTGCCAGCAGACCGACAGGGTCCTACGAGCAGTACTTC. Amino acids: CASRPTGSYEQYF.

The chain carries TRBV2 and TRBJ1-6, with D maybe TRBD1 (5 bases). The CDR3 length is 15 residues. The V gene lost 1 base and the J gene lost 4 bases, with 8 bases spanning the gap. Germline-derived CDR1 and CDR2 are SNHLY and FYNNEI. For the CDR3, the DNA is TGTGCCAGCAGTGAAGATCGGGGGTATAATTCACCCCTCCACTTT. It translates to CASSEDRGYNSPLHF.

The genes are TRBV5-8 and TRBJ2-2, with D tentatively TRBD1 (5 bases). V was trimmed by 5 bases and J by 7 bases, leaving 18 bases between them. The CDR3 covers 15 residues. Germline V gene data show CDR1 as SGHTS and CDR2 as YDEGEE. CDR3 DNA sequence: TGTGCCAGCAGAAAAACAGGAATGAACGTCGGGGAGCTGTTTTTT. As protein: CASRKTGMNVGELFF.

The chain links TRBV2 to TRBJ2-7; the D gene is possibly TRBD1 (6 bases). The CDR3 runs to 14 residues. Per the germline V gene, CDR1 is SNHLY and CDR2 is FYNNEI. Trimming removed 7 bases at V and 1 base at J, with 14 bases between. The CDR3 is CASNRRGQSYEQYF. The CDR3 region has the DNA TGTGCCAGCAACCGCAGGGGCCAATCCTACGAGCAGTACTTC.

The V and J genes are TRBV7-6 and TRBJ2-1, with D perhaps TRBD1 (5 bases). V was shortened by 5 bases and J by 0 bases, with 17 bases between the two germline ends. CDR1 and CDR2 (germline): SGHVS, FNYEAQ. This CDR3 has 17 amino acids. CDR3 DNA sequence: TGTGCCAGCAGCCTCTCGCGACAGCCCGGCTCCTACAATGAGCAGTTCTTC. Translated, it gives CASSLSRQPGSYNEQFF. The variable domain in full, completed from reference TRBV7-6 and TRBJ2-1, reads GAGVSQSPRYKVTKRGQDVALRCDPISGHVSLYWYRQALGQGPEFLTYFNYEAQQDKSGLPNDRFSAERPEGSISTLTIQRTEQRDSAMYRCASSLSRQPGSYNEQFFGPGTRLTVL.

The genes are TRBV6-2 or TRBV6-3 and TRBJ1-2; D perhaps matches TRBD1 (6 bases). CDR3 length equals 14 residues. Germline CDR1 MNHEY, CDR2 SVGEGT. With 6 bases removed from V and 5 bases from J, the gap between germline ends came to 16 bases. CDR3 loop: CASSRLTGPYGYTF. As DNA, the CDR3 is TGTGCCAGCAGCCGCCTGACAGGACCTTATGGCTACACCTTC.

This clone was seen once. J is TRBJ2-7 and V is TRBV3-1 (or the pseudogene TRBV3-2); TRBD1 matches 12 bases. J was trimmed by 2 bases and V by 5 bases; bases with no gene match: 1. CDR3 length equals 14 residues. Per germline, CDR1 LGHDT and CDR2 YNNKEL (reference sequence). The CDR3 sequence is CASSWDRGPYEQYF. CDR3 sequence (DNA): TGTGCCAGCAGCTGGGACAGGGGGCCCTACGAGCAGTACTTC.

The chain links TRBV2 to TRBJ2-7, with D tentatively TRBD2 (7 bases). The V and J ends lost 8 bases and 7 bases respectively, with 27 bases between them. Germline CDR1 SNHLY, CDR2 FYNNEI. The CDR3 runs 16 residues. The CDR3 nucleotides are TGTGCCAGCCTAGAAGAAGGGGGGGGGACTCGTGAGGAGCAGTACTTC. It codes for CASLEEGGGTREEQYF.

The J gene is TRBJ1-1, the V gene TRBV4-1; no firm D call. The CDR3 runs to 13 residues. Germline-derived CDR1 and CDR2 are MGHRA and YSYEKL. Deletions cut 4 bases from V and 3 bases from J, with 9 bases between. The CDR3 DNA follows: TGCGCCAGCAGCCTCCGGACTTACACTGAAGCTTTCTTT. Protein sequence: CASSLRTYTEAFF.